This T cell receptor beta chain was captured by sequencing in a study of blood T cells in healthy people across ages. Whole-study context: About one barcoded beta molecule was captured per two T cells (by template switching). The study's findings and limits: PBMCs that were unsorted prevented a conclusive naive versus antigen-experienced comparison.

Regarding this clonotype: As yet, its antigen is unknown.

V dropped 5 bases and J dropped 4 bases, with 15 bases sitting between them. The CDR3 has 15 residues. Germline V lookup: CDR1 MDHEN, CDR2 SYDVKM. It was with a sample-barcoded 5' primer and a J-beta primer mix that a second PCR of roughly 7 to 11 cycles was run. A template-switch adaptor with 12 random nucleotides tagged each cDNA molecule. TCRdb passed the 5' RACE reads through MiXCR, listing each CDR3 protein once. The sample shows over 500,000 distinct CDR3 sequences, approximately 52% of them seen only once. The receptor comes from a woman older than 75 in good health. Source material: blood. The V gene is TRBV28, the J gene TRBJ2-1, with a weak D call TRBD2 (6 bases). CDR3 residues: CASSPPLAPYNEQFF. CDR3 DNA sequence: TGTGCCAGCAGTCCCCCTCTAGCGCCGTACAATGAGCAGTTCTTC. The whole variable domain, filled in from reference TRBV28 and TRBJ2-1, reads DVKVTQSSRYLVKRTGEKVFLECVQDMDHENMFWYRQDPGLGLRLIYFSYDVKMKEKGDIPEGYSVSREKKERFSLILESASTNQTSMYLCASSPPLAPYNEQFFGPGTRLTVL.